These 14 T cell receptor beta chains came from one sample sequenced in a study of T-cell reconstitution after alpha-beta-depleted transplantation in children. A library of TCRbeta sequences, prepared with unique molecular identifiers, was generated. TCRdb re-called the PCR reads through MiXCR, storing one row per CDR3 protein. The sample lists 250,000 to 300,000 distinct CDR3 sequences; 11% were seen once. The sequencing here drew on peripheral blood, taken 180 days after TCRalphabeta/CD19-depleted stem cell transplant. These receptor sequences come from a male patient aged 2-10 years who had a stem cell transplant for chronic granulomatous disease, so the T cells may come from the graft donor.

This clonotype showed up just a few times. The CDR3, as DNA: TGTGCCAGCAGTTCCGGGGGGGGGCAAGAGACCCAGTACTTC. This encodes CASSSGGGQETQYF. The chain has TRBV12-3 or TRBV12-4 and TRBJ2-5, with 8 bases identical to TRBD2. The CDR3 sequence is 14 residues long. V lost 4 bases to trimming and J lost 2 bases; unmatched junction nucleotides: 3.

This clonotype was recorded many times. The V call is TRBV20-1, the J call TRBJ2-1; D may be TRBD1 or TRBD2 (7 bases each). The length of the CDR3 is 12 residues. Trimming shortened V by 8 bases and J by 7 bases, and 15 bases separated the two germline ends. Germline V gives CDR1 DFQATT, CDR2 SNEGSKA (reference sequence). The CDR3 loop is CSWEGAGNEQFF. The CDR3 nucleotides are TGCAGTTGGGAGGGGGCGGGGAATGAGCAGTTCTTC.

The genes are TRBV29-1 and TRBJ1-3; D uncertain. The CDR3 totals 14 residues. In germline, CDR1 is SQVTM, CDR2 ANQGSEA. V lost 6 bases and J 6 bases, leaving 18 bases between the germline ends. CDR3 DNA sequence: TGCAGCGTACCCGTGGCGCGGGGAGAAAACACCATATATTTT. This sequence encodes CSVPVARGENTIYF.

In its sample, this clonotype was seen many times. The gene calls are TRBV20-1 and TRBJ2-7; 13 bases fit TRBD2. The V and J ends lost 3 bases and 9 bases, in that order; junction bases with no gene match: 8. Germline values: CDR1 DFQATT, CDR2 SNEGSKA (reference sequence). CDR3 length equals 14 residues. CDR3 amino acids: CSASPTSGRAGQYF. The CDR3 DNA follows: TGCAGTGCTAGTCCCACTAGCGGGAGGGCCGGGCAGTACTTC.

This clonotype was counted many times. The chain links TRBV6-5 to TRBJ1-5; D is unclear. The CDR3 has 14 amino acids. Germline CDR1 reads MNHEY; CDR2 reads SVGAGI. V dropped 7 bases and J dropped 4 bases, with 14 bases sitting between them. The CDR3 sequence: CASTDGVGNQPQHF. In nucleotides, the CDR3 is TGTGCCAGCACAGACGGCGTCGGGAATCAGCCCCAGCATTTT.

This clonotype came up many times. The chain employs TRBV4-3 and TRBJ2-5; a possible D gene is TRBD1 (5 bases). V lost 1 base and J 4 bases, leaving 25 bases between the germline ends. CDR3 length: 19 amino acids. The V gene's germline CDR1 is LGHNA and CDR2 YSLEER. The DNA for the CDR3 is TGCGCCAGCAGCCAAGCTTTGGGCCAGGGTGGGTCTATTCGAGAGACCCAGTACTTC. Residues: CASSQALGQGGSIRETQYF.

This clonotype was observed many times. The chain has TRBV7-2 and TRBJ2-7; 10 bases map to TRBD2. Germline CDR1 SGHTA, CDR2 FQGNSA. This CDR3 contains 16 residues. The junction had 7 bases not matched to a gene; V was cut back by 4 bases and J by 1 base. CDR3 coding DNA: TGTGCCAGCAGCTCCTTCTCGACTAGCGGGTCCTACGAGCAGTACTTC. Protein: CASSSFSTSGSYEQYF.

This clonotype came up many times. The chain couples TRBV28 to TRBJ2-2, with D perhaps TRBD1 (5 bases). The germline gives CDR1 MDHEN, CDR2 SYDVKM. Deletions cut 3 bases from V and 4 bases from J, with 12 bases between. The CDR3 extends over 15 amino acids. The CDR3 coding sequence is TGTGCCAGCAGTTTCGCAGGACATACCACCGGGGAGCTGTTTTTT. Protein product: CASSFAGHTTGELFF.

This clonotype was seen more than once but under ten times. The J gene is TRBJ2-2, the V gene TRBV7-2; weak D call: TRBD2 (7 bases). V lost 7 bases and J lost 6, with 18 bases in between. Germline CDR1 SGHTA, CDR2 FQGNSA. CDR3 length: 15 residues. The CDR3 DNA reads as TGTGCCAGCACCCTCGGGGGGCGGACGCCCGGGGAGCTGTTTTTT. This encodes CASTLGGRTPGELFF. The whole variable domain, remainder taken from reference TRBV7-2 and TRBJ2-2, is GAGVSQSPSNKVTEKGKDVELRCDPISGHTALYWYRQSLGQGLEFLIYFQGNSAPDKSGLPSDRFSAERTGGSVSTLTIQRTQQEDSAVYLCASTLGGRTPGELFFGEGSRLTVL.

This clonotype appeared many times. This chain links TRBV5-5 with TRBJ2-1; 11 nucleotides match TRBD2. This CDR3 is 18 amino acids long. In germline, CDR1 is SGHKS, CDR2 YYEKEE (reference sequence). The trim removed 0 bases at V and 2 bases at J, leaving 7 bases unmatched. The CDR3 nucleotides are TGTGCCAGCAGCTTGGGTATTAGCGGGGGGGTCGCCTACAATGAGCAGTTCTTC. Protein product: CASSLGISGGVAYNEQFF.

This clonotype was counted ten times or more. The CDR3 nucleotides are TGTGCCAGCAGCTCGACTAGCGGGACCACCTACGAGCAGTACTTC. This codes for CASSSTSGTTYEQYF. This chain connects TRBV7-8 to TRBJ2-7, with 11 nucleotides matching TRBD2. Trimming cost V 4 bases and J 2 bases; bases outside gene matches: 4. The CDR3 is 15 residues long. Germline CDR1 reads SGHVS; CDR2 reads FQNEAQ.

This clonotype occurred many times. The chain couples TRBV7-2 to TRBJ2-7, with 9 positions matching TRBD2. Germline V CDR1 and CDR2: SGHTA, FQGNSA. Trimming took 5 bases from V and 2 from J; bases not matched to a gene: 7. This CDR3 is 15 amino acids long. CDR3 sequence (DNA): TGTGCCAGCAGCCGTCAAGCGGGGGGACCCTACGAGCAGTACTTC. This codes for CASSRQAGGPYEQYF.

This clonotype was recorded a few times. This may come from a read error, since a much larger clone is one base off. This rearrangement joins TRBV21-1 to TRBJ1-1; the table's D call, TRBD1, has no DNA check behind it. TRBV21-1 is noted as a pseudogene. CDR3 size: 18 residues. The CDR3 coding sequence is TGTGCCAGCAGCAAAGGGGATGGACAGGTAGGTTCGAACACTGAAGCTTTCTTT. This codes for CASSKGDGQVGSNTEAFF.

This clonotype has at least ten counts. The chain combines TRBV20-1 with TRBJ2-1; possibly TRBD2 for D (6 bases). The CDR3 is 18 residues long. CDR1 DFQATT and CDR2 SNEGSKA come from the germline V gene (reference sequence). Deletions cut 1 base from V and 9 bases from J, with 28 bases between. For the CDR3, the DNA is TGCAGTGCTAGAGGTGGGCAAGGTGGCCCACGGAGGGTAGGTGAGCAGTTCTTC. The encoded protein is CSARGGQGGPRRVGEQFF.